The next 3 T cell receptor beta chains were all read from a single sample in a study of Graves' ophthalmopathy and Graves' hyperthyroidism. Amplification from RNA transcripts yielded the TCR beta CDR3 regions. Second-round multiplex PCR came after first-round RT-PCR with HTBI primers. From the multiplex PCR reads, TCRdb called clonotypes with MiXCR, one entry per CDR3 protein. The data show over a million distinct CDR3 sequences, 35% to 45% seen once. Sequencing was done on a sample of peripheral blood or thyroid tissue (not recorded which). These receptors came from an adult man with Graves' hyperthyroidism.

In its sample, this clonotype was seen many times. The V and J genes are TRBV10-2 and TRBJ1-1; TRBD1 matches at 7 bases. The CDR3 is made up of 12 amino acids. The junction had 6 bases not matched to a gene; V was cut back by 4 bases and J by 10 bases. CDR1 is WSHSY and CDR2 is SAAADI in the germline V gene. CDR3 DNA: TGCGCCAGCAGTGGACAGGGTGTTGGAGCTTTCTTT. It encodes CASSGQGVGAFF.

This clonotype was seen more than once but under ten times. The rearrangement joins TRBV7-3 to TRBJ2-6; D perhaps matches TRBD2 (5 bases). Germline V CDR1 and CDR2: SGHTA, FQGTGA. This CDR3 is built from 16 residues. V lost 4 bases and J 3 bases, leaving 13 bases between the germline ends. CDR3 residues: CASSSSRAVGANVLTF. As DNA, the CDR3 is TGTGCCAGCAGCTCCTCGAGGGCTGTTGGGGCCAACGTCCTGACTTTC.

Here the CDR3 reads CASSTGGLSQETQYF. CDR3 sequence (DNA): TGTGCCAGCAGTACAGGGGGCCTAAGCCAAGAGACCCAGTACTTC. V usage is TRBV7-2 and J usage is TRBJ2-5; 9 positions agree with TRBD1. The ends lost 6 bases at V and 1 base at J; junction bases unmatched: 6. The CDR3 runs 15 residues. Germline lookup yields CDR1 SGHTA and CDR2 FQGNSA.